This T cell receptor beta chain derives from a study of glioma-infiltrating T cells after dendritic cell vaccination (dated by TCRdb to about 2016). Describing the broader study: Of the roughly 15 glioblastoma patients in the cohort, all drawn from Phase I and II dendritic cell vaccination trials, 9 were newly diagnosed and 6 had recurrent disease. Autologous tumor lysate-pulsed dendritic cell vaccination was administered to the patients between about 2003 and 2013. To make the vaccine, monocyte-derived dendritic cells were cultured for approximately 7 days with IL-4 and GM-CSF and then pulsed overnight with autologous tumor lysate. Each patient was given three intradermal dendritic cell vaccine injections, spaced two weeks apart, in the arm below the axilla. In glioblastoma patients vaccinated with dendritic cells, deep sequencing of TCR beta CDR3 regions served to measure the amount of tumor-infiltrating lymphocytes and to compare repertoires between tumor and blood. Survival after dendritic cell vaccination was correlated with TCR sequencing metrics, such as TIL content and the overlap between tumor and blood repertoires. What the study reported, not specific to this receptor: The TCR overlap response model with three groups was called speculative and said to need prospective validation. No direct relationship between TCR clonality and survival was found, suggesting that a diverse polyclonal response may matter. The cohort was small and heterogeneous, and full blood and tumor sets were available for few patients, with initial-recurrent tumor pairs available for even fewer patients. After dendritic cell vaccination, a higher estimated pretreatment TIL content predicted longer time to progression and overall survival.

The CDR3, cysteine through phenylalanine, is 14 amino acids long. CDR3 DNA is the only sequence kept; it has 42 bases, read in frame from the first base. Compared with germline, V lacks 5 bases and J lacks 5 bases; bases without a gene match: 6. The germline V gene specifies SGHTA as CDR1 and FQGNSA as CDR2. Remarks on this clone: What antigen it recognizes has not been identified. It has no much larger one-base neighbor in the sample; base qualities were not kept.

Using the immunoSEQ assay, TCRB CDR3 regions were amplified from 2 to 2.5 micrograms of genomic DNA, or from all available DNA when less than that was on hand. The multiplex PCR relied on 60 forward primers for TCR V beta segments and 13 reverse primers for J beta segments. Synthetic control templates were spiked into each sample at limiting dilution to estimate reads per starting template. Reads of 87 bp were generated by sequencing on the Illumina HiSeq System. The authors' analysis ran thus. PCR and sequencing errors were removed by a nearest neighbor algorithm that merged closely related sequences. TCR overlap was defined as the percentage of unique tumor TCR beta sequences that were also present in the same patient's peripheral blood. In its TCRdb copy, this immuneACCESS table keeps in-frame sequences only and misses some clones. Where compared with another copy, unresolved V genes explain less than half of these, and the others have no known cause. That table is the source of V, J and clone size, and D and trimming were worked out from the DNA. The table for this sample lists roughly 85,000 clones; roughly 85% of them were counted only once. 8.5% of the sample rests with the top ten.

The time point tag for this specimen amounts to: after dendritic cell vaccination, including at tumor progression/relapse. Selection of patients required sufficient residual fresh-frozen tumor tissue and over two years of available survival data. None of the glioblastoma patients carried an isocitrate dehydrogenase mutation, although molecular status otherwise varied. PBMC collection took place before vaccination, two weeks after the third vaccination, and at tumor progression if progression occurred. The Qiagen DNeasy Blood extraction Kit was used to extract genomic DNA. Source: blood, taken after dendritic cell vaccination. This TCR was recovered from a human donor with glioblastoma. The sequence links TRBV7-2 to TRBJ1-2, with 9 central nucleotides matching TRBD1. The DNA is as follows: TGTGCCAGCAGCATACCGGGACAGGGTTATGGCTACACCTTC. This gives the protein CASSIPGQGYGYTF.